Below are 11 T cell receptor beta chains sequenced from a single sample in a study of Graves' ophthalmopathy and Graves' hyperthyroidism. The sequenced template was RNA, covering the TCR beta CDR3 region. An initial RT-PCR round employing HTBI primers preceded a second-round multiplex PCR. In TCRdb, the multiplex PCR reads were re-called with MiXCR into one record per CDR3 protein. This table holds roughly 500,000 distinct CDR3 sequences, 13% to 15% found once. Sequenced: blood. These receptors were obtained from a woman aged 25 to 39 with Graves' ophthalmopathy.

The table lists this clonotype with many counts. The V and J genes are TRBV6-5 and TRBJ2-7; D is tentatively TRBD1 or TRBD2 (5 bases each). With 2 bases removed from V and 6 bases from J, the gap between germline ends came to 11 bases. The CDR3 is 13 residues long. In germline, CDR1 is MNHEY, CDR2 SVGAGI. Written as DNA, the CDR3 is TGTGCCAGCAGTTACCTACAGGCGGGCGAGCAGTACTTC. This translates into CASSYLQAGEQYF.

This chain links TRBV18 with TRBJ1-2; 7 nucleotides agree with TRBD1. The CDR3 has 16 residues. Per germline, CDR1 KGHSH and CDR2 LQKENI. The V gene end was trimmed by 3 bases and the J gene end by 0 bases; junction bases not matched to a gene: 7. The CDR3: CASSPQTGSPNYGYTF. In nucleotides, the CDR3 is TGTGCCAGCTCACCGCAGACAGGGAGTCCTAACTATGGCTACACCTTC.

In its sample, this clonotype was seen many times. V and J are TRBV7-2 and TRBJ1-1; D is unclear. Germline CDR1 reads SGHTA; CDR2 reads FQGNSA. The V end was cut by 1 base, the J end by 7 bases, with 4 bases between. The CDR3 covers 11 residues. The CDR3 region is CASSLDVEAFF. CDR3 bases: TGTGCCAGCAGCTTAGACGTTGAAGCTTTCTTT.

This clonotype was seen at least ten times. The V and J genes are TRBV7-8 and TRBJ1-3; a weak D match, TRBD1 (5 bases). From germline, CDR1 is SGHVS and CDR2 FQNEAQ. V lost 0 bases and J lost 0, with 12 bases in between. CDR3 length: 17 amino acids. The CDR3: CASSLAGRTISGNTIYF. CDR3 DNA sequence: TGTGCCAGCAGCTTAGCGGGACGGACGATCTCTGGAAACACCATATATTTT.

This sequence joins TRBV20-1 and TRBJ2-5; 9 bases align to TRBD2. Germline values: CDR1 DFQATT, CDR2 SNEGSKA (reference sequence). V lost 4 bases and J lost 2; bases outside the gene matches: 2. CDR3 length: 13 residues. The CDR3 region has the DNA TGCAGTGCTACACTAGCGGGTCAAGAGACCCAGTACTTC. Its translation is CSATLAGQETQYF.

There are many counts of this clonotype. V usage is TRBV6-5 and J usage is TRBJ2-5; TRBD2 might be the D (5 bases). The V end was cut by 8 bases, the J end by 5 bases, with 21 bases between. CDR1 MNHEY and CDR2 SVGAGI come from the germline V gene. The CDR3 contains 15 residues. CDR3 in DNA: TGTGCCAGCCGCGGCCGGGTCAATCGGAGGGAGACCCAGTACTTC. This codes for CASRGRVNRRETQYF.

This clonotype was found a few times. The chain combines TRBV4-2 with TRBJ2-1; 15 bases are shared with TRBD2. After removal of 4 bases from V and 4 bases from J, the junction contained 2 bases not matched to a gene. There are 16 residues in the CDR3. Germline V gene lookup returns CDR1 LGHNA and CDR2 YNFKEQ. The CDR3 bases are TGTGCCAGCAGCCCCGGACTAGCGGGGGGGTACAATGAGCAGTTCTTC. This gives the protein CASSPGLAGGYNEQFF.

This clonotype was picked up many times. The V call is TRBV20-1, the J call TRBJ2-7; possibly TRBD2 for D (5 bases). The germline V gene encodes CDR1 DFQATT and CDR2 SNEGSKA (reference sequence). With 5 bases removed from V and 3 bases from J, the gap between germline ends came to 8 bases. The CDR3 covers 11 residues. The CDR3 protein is CSAGLLYEQYF. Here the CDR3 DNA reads TGCAGTGCTGGACTCCTCTACGAGCAGTACTTC.

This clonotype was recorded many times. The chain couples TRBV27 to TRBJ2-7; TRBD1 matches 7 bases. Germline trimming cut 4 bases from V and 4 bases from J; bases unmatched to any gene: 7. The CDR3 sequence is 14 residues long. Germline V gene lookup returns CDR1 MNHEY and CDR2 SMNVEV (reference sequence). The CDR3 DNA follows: TGTGCCAGCAGTTCCGGGACAGCCCTATACGAGCAGTACTTC. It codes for CASSSGTALYEQYF.

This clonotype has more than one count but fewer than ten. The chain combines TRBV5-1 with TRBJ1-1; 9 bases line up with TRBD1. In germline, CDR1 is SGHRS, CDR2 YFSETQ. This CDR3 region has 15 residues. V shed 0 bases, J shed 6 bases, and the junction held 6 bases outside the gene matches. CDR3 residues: CASSLGTGVLPEAFF. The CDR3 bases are TGCGCCAGCAGCTTGGGGACAGGGGTCCTACCTGAAGCTTTCTTT.

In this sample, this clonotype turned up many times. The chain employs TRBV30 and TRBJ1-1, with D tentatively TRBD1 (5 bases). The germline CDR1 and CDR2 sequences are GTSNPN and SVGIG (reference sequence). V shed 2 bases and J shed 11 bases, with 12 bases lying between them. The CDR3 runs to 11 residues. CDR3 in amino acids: CAWSYGSGAFF. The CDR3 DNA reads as TGTGCCTGGAGTTACGGGTCAGGGGCTTTCTTT.